The 17 T cell receptor beta chains below come from one sample, sequenced in a study of Tregs in tolerant kidney transplant recipients. Only in-frame clones appear in the TCRdb table, and some are missing; sequencing was by immunoSEQ multiplex PCR. The table includes some 69,000 clones, 80% to 85% detected once. Sample: CD4+ T cells from blood. The receptors were gathered from a human donor in good health.

V is TRBV10-3 and J is TRBJ1-2; 8 nucleotides agree with TRBD1. The J segment lost 4 bases and the V segment lost 2 bases, leaving 15 bases of the junction unmatched. CDR1 is ENHRY and CDR2 is SYGVKD in the germline V gene. The CDR3 runs 18 residues. The CDR3 DNA is TGTGCCATCAGTGAGCCGCGTGTCAGGGGGCGCTTCAGCTATGGCTACACCTTC. Amino acids: CAISEPRVRGRFSYGYTF.

The chain employs TRBV19 and TRBJ2-7; D tentatively fits TRBD1 or TRBD2 (5 bases each). This CDR3 is 15 amino acids long. In germline, CDR1 is LNHDA, CDR2 SQIVND (reference sequence). V lost 0 bases to trimming and J lost 2 bases, with 11 bases between them. The CDR3 sequence is CASSIEGAGTYEQYF. In nucleotides, the CDR3 is TGTGCCAGTAGTATAGAGGGAGCAGGGACCTACGAGCAGTACTTC.

This rearrangement joins TRBV4-2 to TRBJ1-5; D might be TRBD1 (5 bases). V lost 1 base to trimming and J lost 7 bases, with 14 bases between them. The CDR3 runs to 15 residues. CDR1 is LGHNA, CDR2 YNFKEQ, per germline. The CDR3 region is CASSQGRSGDQPQHF. The CDR3 DNA reads TGTGCCAGCAGCCAAGGGAGGAGCGGGGACCAGCCCCAGCATTTT.

This chain connects TRBV5-1 to TRBJ2-2; maybe TRBD2 (6 bases). The CDR3 spans 13 residues. V lost 5 bases and J 4 bases, leaving 9 bases between the germline ends. Germline assignment: CDR1 SGHRS and CDR2 YFSETQ. CDR3 residues: CASRVAVTGELFF. The CDR3 nucleotides read TGCGCCAGCAGAGTAGCGGTCACCGGGGAGCTGTTTTTT.

The chain recombines TRBV6-6 with TRBJ2-1, with TRBD1 matching over 11 bases. Germline lookup yields CDR1 MNHNY and CDR2 SVGAGI (reference sequence). CDR3 length equals 15 residues. Losses at the gene ends were 7 bases for V and 6 bases for J; bases not matched to a gene: 8. This CDR3 reads CASTHRDRGTNEQFF. The CDR3 DNA is TGTGCCAGCACCCACCGGGACAGGGGGACCAATGAGCAGTTCTTC.

The rearrangement joins TRBV7-2 to TRBJ1-2; 10 bases are shared with TRBD1. The CDR3 totals 15 residues. CDR1 is SGHTA and CDR2 is FQGNSA in the germline V gene. The V segment lost 5 bases and the J segment 4 bases; nucleotides outside the gene matches: 7. The CDR3 nucleotides are TGTGCCAGCAGCAACCGGGACAGGGGCCCCTATGGCTACACCTTC. Translating it yields CASSNRDRGPYGYTF.

This clone turned up a few times. This sequence joins TRBV7-2 and TRBJ2-3; D is unresolved. The CDR3 consists of 12 residues. The germline V gene has CDR1 SGHTA and CDR2 FQGNSA. V gave up 5 bases and J gave up 7 bases, with 10 bases separating them. CDR3 protein: CASSARWNTQYF. The CDR3 DNA is TGTGCCAGCAGCGCACGGTGGAATACGCAGTATTTT.

About this clone itself: Distinct nucleotide sequences in the sample also encode this CDR3. V gene TRBV7-9 combines with J gene TRBJ1-4; D remains unclear. V lost 3 bases and J lost 5, with 4 bases in between. The CDR3 extends over 12 amino acids. The germline gives CDR1 SEHNR, CDR2 FQNEAQ (reference sequence). The CDR3 DNA reads TGTGCCAGCAGCTTGGGGAATGAAAAACTGTTTTTT. Translating gives CASSLGNEKLFF.

The count of this clone is one. The CDR3 DNA is TGCAGCGTTTTGATCAGGGGACTGAACACTGAAGCTTTCTTT. This sequence encodes CSVLIRGLNTEAFF. V gene TRBV29-1 combines with J gene TRBJ1-1; D may be TRBD1 (6 bases). V gave up 5 bases and J gave up 0 bases, with 13 bases separating them. Germline-derived CDR1 and CDR2 are SQVTM and ANQGSEA. This CDR3 contains 14 residues.

The table lists this clone with a few counts. The V and J genes are TRBV6-4 and TRBJ1-5, with D unresolved. This CDR3 has 16 residues. Germline assignment: CDR1 MRHNA and CDR2 SNTAGT. V dropped 2 bases and J dropped 2 bases, with 13 bases sitting between them. CDR3 in amino acids: CASSDKAAMGNQPQHF. In DNA, the CDR3 is TGTGCCAGCAGTGACAAGGCAGCCATGGGCAATCAGCCCCAGCATTTT.

The V call is TRBV18, the J call TRBJ2-7, with 8 bases aligning to TRBD1. The V gene's germline CDR1 is KGHSH and CDR2 LQKENI. The CDR3 spans 13 residues. V shed 3 bases and J 6 bases; nucleotides not matched to a gene: 4. CDR3 sequence reads: CASSPQGAIEQYF. CDR3 DNA sequence: TGTGCCAGCTCACCTCAGGGGGCCATCGAGCAGTACTTC.

In this sample, this clone turned up a few times. The chain employs TRBV9 and TRBJ2-1, with 9 bases identical to TRBD1. Germline-derived CDR1 and CDR2 are SGDLS and YYNGEE. V gave up 6 bases and J gave up 3 bases; unmatched junction bases: 25. The CDR3 totals 21 residues. CDR3 protein: CASTLANPGTGIINYYNEQFF. In DNA form, the CDR3 reads TGTGCCAGCACCCTAGCCAACCCCGGGACAGGGATCATCAATTACTACAATGAGCAGTTCTTC.

The chain has TRBV2 and TRBJ1-5; D unresolved. Trimming took off 8 bases at V and 2 bases at J, with 10 bases between the two ends. The V gene's germline CDR1 is SNHLY and CDR2 FYNNEI. The CDR3 runs 13 residues. The CDR3 bases are TGTGCCAGCCGCCGGGGAGGCAATCAGCCCCAGCATTTT. Encoded protein: CASRRGGNQPQHF.

CDR3 residues: CASSLMGQETQYF. For the CDR3, the DNA is TGTGCCAGCAGCTTAATGGGGCAAGAGACCCAGTACTTC. This chain connects TRBV7-8 to TRBJ2-5, with no clear D. The V and J ends lost 2 bases and 2 bases respectively, with 6 bases between them. This CDR3 has 13 residues. Per germline, CDR1 SGHVS and CDR2 FQNEAQ.

The V and J genes are TRBV6-1 and TRBJ1-2; the D is unclear. The CDR3 totals 13 residues. V was trimmed by 5 bases and J by 3 bases, leaving 10 bases between them. Per germline, CDR1 MNHNS and CDR2 SASEGT. CDR3: CASSWQLYYGYTF. DNA for the CDR3: TGTGCCAGCAGTTGGCAGCTTTACTATGGCTACACCTTC.

This clone was picked up a small number of times. The rearrangement joins TRBV5-5 to TRBJ1-4; possible D gene TRBD1, 5 bases. Germline lookup yields CDR1 SGHKS and CDR2 YYEKEE (reference sequence). V lost 3 bases to trimming and J lost 5 bases, with 14 bases between them. This CDR3 contains 15 residues. CDR3 bases: TGTGCCAGCAGCTCCCCGCCGGGGGGGAATGAAAAACTGTTTTTT. Translation gives CASSSPPGGNEKLFF. Full variable domain (outside the CDR3, taken from reference TRBV5-5 and TRBJ1-4): DAGVTQSPTHLIKTRGQQVTLRCSPISGHKSVSWYQQVLGQGPQFIFQYYEKEERGRGNFPDRFSARQFPNYSSELNVNALLLGDSALYLCASSSPPGGNEKLFFGSGTQLSVL.

The rearrangement links TRBV4-1 to TRBJ1-3, with D perhaps TRBD1 (5 bases). The CDR3 runs 14 residues. V was clipped by 5 bases and J by 4 bases, with 12 bases between them. The germline gives CDR1 MGHRA, CDR2 YSYEKL. CDR3 sequence reads: CASSWSSGGNTIYF. CDR3 bases: TGCGCCAGCAGCTGGTCCTCAGGGGGAAACACCATATATTTT.